A single sample is the source of the 14 T cell receptor beta chains below, sequenced in a study of blood T cell repertoires in COVID-19 (dated by TCRdb to the early 2020s). Libraries were made using the immunoSEQ multiplex PCR assay. TCRdb re-hosts the immuneACCESS table, in-frame sequences only. Its copies lack some clones; in the studies checked, an unresolved V gene accounts for under half of them, and the cause for the rest is not known. Here the sample has about 120,000 clones; around 89% occur a single time. The biggest ten clones account for 19% of the sample. Sample: peripheral blood. The origin of the receptors is a human donor with acute or convalescent COVID-19. The donor label of this sample is uncertain.

In DNA, the CDR3 is TGTGCCAGCAGCTCCCCCCGGAGTTCCGAGACTTTCTTT. The encoded protein is CASSSPRSSETFF. V and J are TRBV11-3 and TRBJ1-1; no clear D. V was pared by 4 bases and J by 12 bases, with 18 bases between. This CDR3 is built from 13 residues. Germline V gene sequence: CDR1 SGHNT, CDR2 YENEEA.

V and J are TRBV18 and TRBJ1-1, with TRBD1 matching over 9 bases. Germline CDR1 is KGHSH and CDR2 is LQKENI. The trim removed 3 bases at V and 0 bases at J, leaving 2 bases unmatched. The CDR3 runs 15 residues. CDR3: CASSPWDRVNTEAFF. As DNA, the CDR3 is TGTGCCAGCTCACCTTGGGACAGGGTGAACACTGAAGCTTTCTTT.

The V gene is TRBV4-2, the J gene TRBJ2-2; 13 bases align to TRBD2. CDR1 is LGHNA, CDR2 YNFKEQ, per germline. The CDR3 runs 16 residues. V dropped 1 base and J dropped 8; count of bases not matched to a gene: 4. The CDR3 sequence is CASSQAGTSGEGELFF. The DNA of the CDR3 is TGTGCCAGCAGCCAAGCCGGGACTAGCGGGGAAGGGGAGCTGTTTTTT.

The rearrangement links TRBV7-3 to TRBJ2-7, with a possible D match to TRBD1 (7 bases). The CDR3 is 15 amino acids. The germline CDR1 and CDR2 sequences are SGHTA and FQGTGA. V lost 5 bases to trimming and J lost 5 bases, with 19 bases between them. The CDR3 DNA is TGTGCCAGCAGCCCCTATGGGGGAGGACAGGACGAGCAGTACTTC. It codes for CASSPYGGGQDEQYF.

The chain employs TRBV3-1 (or the pseudogene TRBV3-2) and TRBJ2-5, with 8 bases fitting TRBD1. Germline assignment: CDR1 LGHDT and CDR2 YNNKEL (reference sequence). This CDR3 is 14 amino acids long. The V and J ends lost 4 bases and 5 bases, in that order; junction bases with no gene match: 6. Written as DNA, the CDR3 is TGTGCCAGCAGCCCCTCAGACAGGGGTGAGACCCAGTACTTC. Protein product: CASSPSDRGETQYF.

The CDR3 DNA sequence: TGTGCCAGCTCACAAACGACAGGGATAGGCGAGACCCAGTACTTC. Its translation is CASSQTTGIGETQYF. V and J are TRBV18 and TRBJ2-5, with TRBD1 identical over 7 bases. Germline lookup yields CDR1 KGHSH and CDR2 LQKENI. The CDR3 length is 15 residues. V lost 4 bases and J lost 5; bases outside the gene matches: 10.

This chain's CDR3 is CASSFGQGLGATNEKLFF. The DNA of the CDR3 is TGCGCCAGCAGCTTTGGACAGGGGCTGGGTGCAACTAATGAAAAACTGTTTTTT. This chain joins TRBV5-1 and TRBJ1-4; 9 bases match TRBD1. Germline assignment: CDR1 SGHRS and CDR2 YFSETQ. V lost 2 bases and J lost 0; bases outside the gene matches: 8. This CDR3 spans 18 amino acids.

The chain is built from TRBV24-1 and TRBJ2-5; weak D call: TRBD2 (5 bases). Germline CDR1 and CDR2: KGHDR and SFDVKD. The CDR3 runs 18 residues. V was pared by 4 bases and J by 1 base, with 21 bases between. The CDR3 is CATSEAEWRRACQETQYF. DNA for the CDR3: TGTGCCACCAGTGAAGCCGAGTGGCGGCGGGCGTGCCAAGAGACCCAGTACTTC.

The chain joins TRBV28 to TRBJ1-2; tentative D call: TRBD1 (5 bases). Germline V CDR1 and CDR2: MDHEN, SYDVKM. Trimming removed 4 bases from V and 8 bases from J, with 17 bases in between. The CDR3 has 14 residues. Written as DNA, the CDR3 is TGTGCCAGCAGTTCCCCCGGGGGGTCTTCGGGCTACACCTTC. Residues: CASSSPGGSSGYTF.

This clone occurred a few times. V and J are TRBV6-2 or TRBV6-3 and TRBJ1-5, with 9 bases that match TRBD1. CDR1 MNHEY and CDR2 SVGEGT come from the germline V gene. The CDR3 has 14 amino acids. Germline trimming cut 4 bases from V and 7 bases from J; bases unmatched to any gene: 5. CDR3 loop: CASSWGQGFQPQHF. CDR3 nucleotide sequence: TGTGCCAGCAGTTGGGGACAGGGCTTCCAGCCCCAGCATTTT.

The chain carries TRBV4-2 and TRBJ1-4, with 8 bases identical to TRBD1. The V gene end was trimmed by 3 bases and the J gene end by 7 bases; junction bases not matched to a gene: 10. This CDR3 region has 16 residues. Germline V lookup: CDR1 LGHNA, CDR2 YNFKEQ. The CDR3 DNA reads as TGTGCCAGCAGCCACCCCGCAGGGGGCGTCGTTGAAAAACTGTTTTTT. It specifies CASSHPAGGVVEKLFF.

This chain connects TRBV2 to TRBJ1-5, with TRBD1 as a possible D gene (5 bases). Germline-derived CDR1 and CDR2 are SNHLY and FYNNEI. V lost 2 bases and J lost 3, with 11 bases in between. The CDR3 is made up of 15 amino acids. The CDR3 sequence: CASSEQGSSNQPQHF. CDR3 DNA sequence: TGTGCCAGCAGTGAACAGGGCAGCTCCAATCAGCCCCAGCATTTT.

In nucleotides, the CDR3 is TGCGCCAGCAGCACTAGCGGATACTACGAGCAGTACTTC. Translation: CASSTSGYYEQYF. The chain recombines TRBV5-1 with TRBJ2-7; 8 bases line up with TRBD2. Unmatched junction bases numbered 3, after V lost 4 bases and J lost 3 bases. The CDR3 runs to 13 residues. CDR1 is SGHRS and CDR2 is YFSETQ in the germline V gene.

This chain connects TRBV5-5 to TRBJ1-2, with D perhaps TRBD1 (6 bases). The CDR3 covers 14 residues. Germline V gives CDR1 SGHKS, CDR2 YYEKEE (reference sequence). The V gene lost 5 bases and the J gene lost 4 bases, with 15 bases spanning the gap. The CDR3 nucleotides are TGTGCCAGCAGATCCCCGGGACAAGCCTATGGCTACACCTTC. Translation gives CASRSPGQAYGYTF.